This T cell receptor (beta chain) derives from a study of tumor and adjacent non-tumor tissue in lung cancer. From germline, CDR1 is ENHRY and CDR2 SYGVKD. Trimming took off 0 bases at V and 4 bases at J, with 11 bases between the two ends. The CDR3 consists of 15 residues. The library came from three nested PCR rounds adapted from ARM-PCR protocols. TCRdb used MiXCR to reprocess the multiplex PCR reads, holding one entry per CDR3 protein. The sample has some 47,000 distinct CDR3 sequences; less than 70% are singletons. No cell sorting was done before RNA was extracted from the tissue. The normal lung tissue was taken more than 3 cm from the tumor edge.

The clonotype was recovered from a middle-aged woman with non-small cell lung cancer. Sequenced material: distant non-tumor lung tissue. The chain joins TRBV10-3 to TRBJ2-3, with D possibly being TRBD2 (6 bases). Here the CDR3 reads CAISESSSGPDTQYF. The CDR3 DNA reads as TGTGCCATCAGTGAGTCTAGTAGCGGCCCAGATACGCAGTATTTT.